The clone carrying this T cell receptor (beta chain) was counted once. In germline, CDR1 is LGHNA, CDR2 YSLEER. The CDR3 has 14 residues. After removal of 3 bases from V and 8 bases from J, the junction contained 8 bases not matched to a gene. This sample was included in a study of cytomegalovirus exposure and HLA in healthy donors. The PCR had 60 Vbeta and 13 Jbeta primers. Original handling: Around 76 million unique TCR beta chains, 10 million to 14 million shared, were counted in a later analysis. Repertoires were generated with immunoSEQ multiplex PCR, while TCRdb's copy carries only in-frame clones and drops some. V and J calls and clone size are copied from that table; D and trimming were computed from the DNA. The table records 180,000 or so clones, roughly 60% of them present only once.

This chain uses TRBV4-3 with TRBJ2-3; 7 bases line up with TRBD1. Sequences were obtained from PBMCs. This clonotype was sampled from a man between 35 and 55 years old in good health and CMV-seronegative. In DNA, the CDR3 is TGCGCCAGCAGCCAGGTAGGGGGCTCGGGTACGCAGTATTTT. It yields the protein CASSQVGGSGTQYF.